These T cell receptor beta chains were read from a single sample in a study of blood T cell repertoires in COVID-19. Data came from immunoSEQ multiplex PCR; TCRdb stores just in-frame clones and leaves some out. The profile shows a few hundred thousand clones, roughly nine tenths of them singletons. The specimen was peripheral blood. The receptors derive from a man in his forties or fifties with active or convalescent COVID-19. Both conserved end residues are part of each CDR3. Fields, in order: clone size, V gene, D gene, J gene, CDR3 DNA, CDR3 protein. The D gene is left open where the match is weak. Some rows mark clone size as missing; the rest say once, few, many or name a class of expanded clone.

.	TRBV5-4	TRBD2	TRBJ2-2	TGTGCCAGCAGCCCCTGGGGGGCCACTAGCGGGGCGAACACCGGGGAGCTGTTTTTT	CASSPWGATSGANTGELFF
.	TRBV10-3	.	TRBJ1-1	TGTGCCATCAATCTGACAAGTGAAGCTTTCTTT	CAINLTSEAFF
.	TRBV9	TRBD2	TRBJ2-1	TGTGCCAGCAGCGTAGGACCTAGCGGGGGATATAGCGACAATGAGCAGTTCTTC	CASSVGPSGGYSDNEQFF
few	TRBV7-8	.	TRBJ2-7	TGTGCCAGCAGCTTATACAGGACTACCCGCGAGCAGTACTTC	CASSLYRTTREQYF
.	TRBV5-8	.	TRBJ1-5	TGTGCCAGCAGCGATGACGGGTATAGCAATCAGCCCCAGCATTTT	CASSDDGYSNQPQHF
.	TRBV5-5	.	TRBJ1-3	TGTGCCAGCAGCTTAGAACAGGGAAGATTTGACACCATATATTTT	CASSLEQGRFDTIYF
.	TRBV18	.	TRBJ2-7	TGTGCCAGCTCACCTAGGTCCCCGGACAACTCCTACGAGCAGTACTTC	CASSPRSPDNSYEQYF
.	TRBV11-2	TRBD1	TRBJ2-3	TGTGCCAGCAGCCAAGACAGGGGCACAGATACGCAGTATTTT	CASSQDRGTDTQYF
.	TRBV5-1	.	TRBJ1-4	TGCGCCAGCAGCTTGGCCGGTGGAGGGACCCTTGAAAAACTGTTTTTT	CASSLAGGGTLEKLFF
.	TRBV28	TRBD1	TRBJ2-7	TGTGCCAGCAGTTGGACACCGGGACAGGGGGCCGACGAGCAGTACTTC	CASSWTPGQGADEQYF
.	TRBV9	.	TRBJ2-7	TGTGCCAGCAGCGTAGCTGCCGAGTCCTACGAGCAGTACTTC	CASSVAAESYEQYF
.	TRBV6-2/TRBV6-3	.	TRBJ1-4	TGTGCCAGCAGTTACGGGGGAGGGGAAGAAAAACTGTTTTTT	CASSYGGGEEKLFF
.	TRBV9	.	TRBJ2-1	TGTGCCAGCAGTCCCAGGGGGGACTCCTACAATGAGCAGTTCTTC	CASSPRGDSYNEQFF
.	TRBV9	TRBD1	TRBJ1-3	TGTGCCAGCAGCGTAGTCCCGGGACAGACTGGAAACACCATATATTTT	CASSVVPGQTGNTIYF
.	TRBV28	.	TRBJ2-7	TGTGCCAGCAGTTCCGGACAGTACTCCTACGAGCAGTACTTC	CASSSGQYSYEQYF
.	TRBV4-1	TRBD2	TRBJ2-7	TGCGCCAGCAGCCAAGATCCGGCTAGCGGGACTCTTGAGCAGTACTTC	CASSQDPASGTLEQYF
.	TRBV5-6	.	TRBJ1-1	TGTGCCAGCAGCTTCTGGACGTCCCCCGGGGACACTGAAGCTTTCTTT	CASSFWTSPGDTEAFF
.	TRBV19	.	TRBJ1-5	TGTGCCAGTAGTATTATGAGGGAACCGAGCAATCAGCCCCAGCATTTT	CASSIMREPSNQPQHF
once	TRBV19	.	TRBJ2-3	TGTGCCAGTAGTGGGACAAAGGCTGGCACAGATACGCAGTATTTT	CASSGTKAGTDTQYF
.	TRBV7-8	.	TRBJ2-1	TGTGCCAGCAGCTTAATGACAAGCTCCTACAATGAGCAGTTCTTC	CASSLMTSSYNEQFF
.	TRBV5-1	TRBD1	TRBJ2-7	TGCGCCAGCAGCGTACGGGACAGGGGCTACGAGCAGTACTTC	CASSVRDRGYEQYF
.	TRBV27	TRBD2	TRBJ2-5	TGTGCCAGCAGCCTAGGACTAGCGGGGATTGAGGTCGAGACCCAGTACTTC	CASSLGLAGIEVETQYF
few	TRBV5-6	TRBD1	TRBJ1-2	TGTGCCAGCAGCTTTACACAGGGGGCTGGCTACACCTTC	CASSFTQGAGYTF
once	TRBV9	TRBD1	TRBJ2-3	TGTGCCAGCAGCGTTCGACAGGGATCCCCAGATACGCAGTATTTT	CASSVRQGSPDTQYF
.	TRBV7-2	.	TRBJ2-4	TGTGCCAGCAGCTTAAGACTAGCCAAAAACATTCAGTACTTC	CASSLRLAKNIQYF
once	TRBV2	TRBD2	TRBJ2-7	TGTGCCAGCAGTCCGAGGGCTAGCGGAACCTACGAGCAGTACTTC	CASSPRASGTYEQYF
.	TRBV4-2	TRBD2	TRBJ2-1	TGTGCCAGCAGCCAAGACATTTCCAGACAGCGGGGGCCCGGACAGCAGTTCTTC	CASSQDISRQRGPGQQFF
.	TRBV19	.	TRBJ2-2	TGTGCCAGCCTACCCTCGCGAAGAGGAGGGGAGCTGTTTTTT	CASLPSRRGGELFF
.	TRBV5-1	.	TRBJ1-4	TGCGCCAGCAGCCCGGTGATGGCAACTAATGAAAAACTGTTTTTT	CASSPVMATNEKLFF
.	TRBV29-1	.	TRBJ2-7	TGCAGCGTTGAGGGGACATCTCACTACGAGCAGTACTTC	CSVEGTSHYEQYF
.	TRBV19	TRBD2	TRBJ2-7	TGTGCCAGTAGTATATGGGGCAACAGCCATACAGGTAGCGGGGACCTTACCTACGAGCAGTACTTC	CASSIWGNSHTGSGDLTYEQYF
.	TRBV9	.	TRBJ1-3	TGTGCCAGCAGCCTGACCGTCGCGGACACCATATATTTT	CASSLTVADTIYF
many	TRBV9	TRBD2	TRBJ2-3	TGTGCCAGCAGCCTTCTAGCGGGAGAGACAGATACGCAGTATTTT	CASSLLAGETDTQYF
.	TRBV11-2	TRBD2	TRBJ2-5	TGTGCCAGCAGCTCGAGGGGACTAGCGGAGACCCAGTACTTC	CASSSRGLAETQYF
.	TRBV7-3	TRBD2	TRBJ2-1	TGTGCCAGCAGCTTAGCTAGCGGGCGTTACAATGAGCAGTTCTTC	CASSLASGRYNEQFF
.	TRBV7-9	TRBD1	TRBJ1-2	TGTGCCAGCAGCATAGGCCCGGGGACAGCTTCTAACTATGGCTACACCTTC	CASSIGPGTASNYGYTF
.	TRBV27	.	TRBJ1-6	TGTGCCAGCAGTTTATCTCCTTTGTATTCACCCCTCCACTTT	CASSLSPLYSPLHF
.	TRBV4-1	TRBD1	TRBJ1-5	TGCGCCAGCAGCCTTCCGGGACAGATCAATCAGCCCCAGCATTTT	CASSLPGQINQPQHF
.	TRBV7-4	TRBD2	TRBJ2-1	TGTGCCAGCAGCTTAGATCAGCTAGCGGGAGAACGGGTTGAGCAGTTCTTC	CASSLDQLAGERVEQFF
.	TRBV30	.	TRBJ1-1	TGTGCCTGGAGTGCGGGGGGTACAGAAGCTTTCTTT	CAWSAGGTEAFF
.	TRBV2	TRBD1	TRBJ2-5	TGTGCCAGCAGTCGGGACAGGGGGCTGGAGACCCAGTACTTC	CASSRDRGLETQYF
.	TRBV29-1	.	TRBJ1-2	TGCAGCGTTGAACTGCCCGACACCGAGGGACTGGAATTC	CSVELPDTEGLEF
.	TRBV15	TRBD1	TRBJ1-1	TGTGCCACCAGCGGTGACAGGGGGCTTAGGCCTTTCTTT	CATSGDRGLRPFF
.	TRBV28	.	TRBJ2-5	TGTGCCAGCAGTCTCCAGGAACGGCCCAGGGAGACCCAGTACTTC	CASSLQERPRETQYF
.	TRBV3-1/TRBV3-2	TRBD1	TRBJ1-1	TGTGCCAGCAGCCGCCTTACAGGGGTGAACACTGAAGCTTTCTTT	CASSRLTGVNTEAFF
.	TRBV4-1	.	TRBJ1-5	TGCGCCAGCAGCCAAGATGGTCACATGCATAGCAATCAGCCCCAGCATTTT	CASSQDGHMHSNQPQHF